This T cell receptor (beta chain) was recovered during a study of T cell responses to AZD1222 COVID-19 vaccine. The wider study: The analysis combined second doses at about 4 or about 12 weeks. Study-level results: Nearly half of spike-specific TCRs reportedly go after variant regions that carry no mutations. CD4 TCRs covered the whole spike, strongest at regions 160-218 and 743-854. Just 5 or 6 AZD1222 recipients tested seropositive at baseline.

Germline-derived CDR1 and CDR2 are MNHEY and SVGAGI. This CDR3 contains 15 residues. The J segment lost 3 bases and the V segment lost 7 bases, leaving 8 bases of the junction unmatched. A word on this clone: Its antigen is undetermined.

TCRdb's copy holds only in-frame clones and misses some; the assay was immunoSEQ multiplex PCR. The sample has more than 140,000 clones, approximately 90% seen once. Sample: peripheral blood, taken on day 0 of AZD1222 vaccination. The TCR sequence derives from an adult in good health. The chain combines TRBV6-5 with TRBJ1-5; 8 nucleotides line up with TRBD1. This CDR3 is CASNLQGEINQPQHF. The CDR3 DNA follows: TGTGCCAGCAACCTACAGGGGGAAATCAATCAGCCCCAGCATTTT.